This paragraph reports one TCR beta chain. The antigen remains undetermined. This likely comes from a read error, as the CDR3 has no conserved phenylalanine or tryptophan at its end. The study excluded patients with uncontrolled infection, other autoimmune disease, pregnancy or lactation. Diagnosis relied on clinical symptoms, serum thyroxine and TRAb, thyroid ultrasound and orbital computed tomography. The entry originates in a study of T cells in Graves' hyperthyroidism and ophthalmopathy. Study observations and caveats: The blood repertoire included most of the expanded thyroid clonotypes above 0.001.

It was RNA transcripts that yielded the amplified TCR beta CDR3 regions. The HTBI primer set served for first-round RT-PCR of the TCR CDR3. One entry per CDR3 protein, called by TCRdb with MiXCR from the multiplex PCR reads. The sample yields hundreds of thousands of distinct CDR3 sequences, around 24% seen once. Trimming took 4 bases from V and 0 from J; bases not matched to a gene: 8. The germline V gene encodes CDR1 MNHEY and CDR2 SVGAGI. CDR3 size: 16 residues. The source material was blood. The chain links TRBV6-5 to TRBJ1-1, with 7 bases lining up with TRBD1. This receptor was obtained from a young woman with Graves' ophthalmopathy. CDR3 region: CASSSPGGGMNTEAFV. The DNA for the CDR3 is TGTGCCAGCAGTTCCCCAGGGGGGGGAATGAACACTGAAGCTTTCGTT.